Below, 2 T cell receptor beta chains from the same sample are listed, as sequenced in a study of T cell responses to AZD1222 COVID-19 vaccine. Profiling relied on immunoSEQ multiplex PCR, and the TCRdb table lists in-frame clones only, not all of them. The sample holds 80,000 to 100,000 clones, around nine tenths seen once. Material: peripheral blood, obtained 28 days after the second AZD1222 dose. The origin of the receptors is an adult who received the AZD1222 COVID-19 vaccine.

This clone was observed a few times. The J gene is TRBJ1-1, the V gene TRBV2; D perhaps matches TRBD1 (6 bases). The ends were cut back, 1 base at V and 0 bases at J, with 12 bases in the middle. Per germline, CDR1 SNHLY and CDR2 FYNNEI. The CDR3 extends over 16 amino acids. The CDR3 nucleotides are TGTGCCAGCAGTGAAGGGACAGTTCAAATGAACACTGAAGCTTTCTTT. Its protein product is CASSEGTVQMNTEAFF.

This clone has just one count. This rearrangement joins TRBV18 to TRBJ1-2, with a weak D call TRBD1 (6 bases). The germline V and J ends were trimmed by 2 bases and 7 bases, with 20 bases remaining between them. CDR3 length equals 16 residues. Germline lookup yields CDR1 KGHSH and CDR2 LQKENI. CDR3 bases: TGTGCCAGCTCACCAGTGGGGGACACAACTAAACCTGGCTACACCTTC. It specifies CASSPVGDTTKPGYTF.